The 23 T cell receptor beta chains below come from one sample, sequenced in a study of T cells in Graves' hyperthyroidism and ophthalmopathy. RNA transcripts were the template for amplifying TCR beta CDR3 regions. Researchers ran a first-round RT-PCR on the TCR CDR3 using the HTBI primer set. From the multiplex PCR reads, TCRdb called clonotypes with MiXCR, one entry per CDR3 protein. Here the sample spans about 380,000 distinct CDR3 sequences, roughly 13% being singletons. Sequenced: blood. The receptors stem from a woman between 55 and 75 years old with Graves' hyperthyroidism.

In this sample, this clonotype turned up a few times. The rearrangement joins TRBV7-2 to TRBJ2-1, with a weak D call TRBD2 (6 bases). The CDR3 length is 14 residues. In germline, CDR1 is SGHTA, CDR2 FQGNSA. Trimming cost V 1 base and J 13 bases, with 17 bases left between them. As DNA, the CDR3 is TGTGCCAGCAGCTTAGATTCGGTGCCTAGCGTTCAGTTCTTC. Residues: CASSLDSVPSVQFF. Based on the CDR3 plus reference TRBV7-2 and TRBJ2-1, the full variable domain is GAGVSQSPSNKVTEKGKDVELRCDPISGHTALYWYRQSLGQGLEFLIYFQGNSAPDKSGLPSDRFSAERTGGSVSTLTIQRTQQEDSAVYLCASSLDSVPSVQFFGPGTRLTVL.

The CDR3 region has the DNA TGCGCCAGCAGCTTGTGGCCGGGGTCCTATAATTCACCCCTCCACTTT. Translation gives CASSLWPGSYNSPLHF. The rearrangement joins TRBV5-1 to TRBJ1-6; D is ambiguous. The V end lost 1 base, the J end lost 1 base, and 9 bases lay between the germline ends. The CDR3 runs to 16 residues. Germline V CDR1 and CDR2: SGHRS, YFSETQ.

This clonotype was detected many times. The chain links TRBV3-1 to TRBJ2-3; a possible D gene is TRBD1 (6 bases). V was clipped by 2 bases and J by 1 base, with 22 bases between them. CDR1 LGHDT and CDR2 YNNKEL come from the germline V gene (reference sequence). This CDR3 has 19 amino acids. The CDR3 loop is CASSQRYRAIPPRTDTQYF. In nucleotides, the CDR3 is TGTGCCAGCAGCCAACGGTACAGGGCGATTCCTCCTCGCACAGATACGCAGTATTTT.

The DNA for the CDR3 is TGTGCCAGCAGTTCCCTCCCTCCCTACGAGCAGTACTTC. It codes for CASSSLPPYEQYF. The J gene is TRBJ2-7, the V gene TRBV28; no clear D gene. Germline V gives CDR1 MDHEN, CDR2 SYDVKM. This CDR3 spans 13 amino acids. Between the trimmed V and J ends, which lost 4 bases and 2 bases, there was a span of 9 bases.

This clonotype was seen many times. J is TRBJ1-1 and V is TRBV28; the match to TRBD1 covers 10 bases. CDR1 is MDHEN, CDR2 SYDVKM, per germline. V shed 5 bases, J shed 0 bases, and the junction held 6 bases outside the gene matches. The CDR3 has 16 amino acids. The DNA of the CDR3 is TGTGCCAGCAGTGCAAGACAGGGGGCTATGAACACTGAAGCTTTCTTT. This translates into CASSARQGAMNTEAFF.

This clonotype was seen ten or more times. The chain joins TRBV29-1 to TRBJ2-5, with D maybe TRBD1 (6 bases). V lost 8 bases and J 1 base, leaving 14 bases between the germline ends. The length of the CDR3 is 13 residues. Germline V CDR1 and CDR2: SQVTM, ANQGSEA. CDR3 protein: CSFDSDSQETQYF. CDR3 in DNA: TGCAGCTTCGATTCGGACAGCCAAGAGACCCAGTACTTC.

This clonotype was seen at least ten times. This sequence joins TRBV3-1 and TRBJ1-6, with no clear D. V was trimmed by 0 bases and J by 6 bases, leaving 3 bases between them. CDR1 and CDR2 from the germline V gene are LGHDT and YNNKEL (reference sequence). The CDR3 covers 13 residues. This CDR3 is CASSQEPNSPLHF. CDR3 nucleotides: TGTGCCAGCAGCCAAGAGCCTAATTCACCCCTCCACTTT.

This clonotype was counted ten times or more. The chain carries TRBV5-1 and TRBJ2-3; 9 bases are a match to TRBD2. Losses at the gene ends were 4 bases for V and 6 bases for J; bases not matched to a gene: 15. This CDR3 has 17 amino acids. The germline gives CDR1 SGHRS, CDR2 YFSETQ. CDR3 DNA sequence: TGCGCCAGCAGCCCCTCCTATGGAGCGGGAGGAAAGGATACGCAGTATTTT. Translating it yields CASSPSYGAGGKDTQYF.

The V and J genes are TRBV19 and TRBJ2-5, with 11 bases fitting TRBD2. CDR3 length: 16 residues. Germline V gene lookup returns CDR1 LNHDA and CDR2 SQIVND (reference sequence). V shed 1 base, J shed 5 bases, and the junction held 6 bases outside the gene matches. CDR3 bases: TGTGCCAGTAGTATAGGAGGGACTAGCGGAGGCGAGACCCAGTACTTC. Protein product: CASSIGGTSGGETQYF. The whole variable domain, remainder taken from reference TRBV19 and TRBJ2-5, is DGGITQSPKYLFRKEGQNVTLSCEQNLNHDAMYWYRQDPGQGLRLIYYSQIVNDFQKGDIAEGYSVSREKKESFPLTVTSAQKNPTAFYLCASSIGGTSGGETQYFGPGTRLLVL.

This chain uses TRBV6-1 with TRBJ2-1; no firm D call. Trimming pared 7 bases from V and 5 bases from J, leaving 15 bases between. This CDR3 comprises 14 residues. Germline assignment: CDR1 MNHNS and CDR2 SASEGT. CDR3 bases: TGTGCCAGCACCGGTTCGGCGGACGACAATGAGCAGTTCTTC. This sequence encodes CASTGSADDNEQFF.

This clonotype turned up a few times. This chain connects TRBV7-2 to TRBJ2-5, with a weak D call TRBD2 (6 bases). The CDR3 is made up of 14 amino acids. V dropped 1 base and J dropped 5 bases, with 11 bases sitting between them. Germline lookup yields CDR1 SGHTA and CDR2 FQGNSA. The DNA for the CDR3 is TGTGCCAGCAGCTTAGGCGGGGTGGCGGAGACCCAGTACTTC. Amino acid sequence: CASSLGGVAETQYF.

This clonotype was found a few times. This rearrangement joins TRBV12-3 or TRBV12-4 to TRBJ2-1; 11 nucleotides agree with TRBD2. This CDR3 has 17 amino acids. V shed 7 bases and J 3 bases; nucleotides not matched to a gene: 11. CDR3 sequence (DNA): TGTGCCAGCACCACGGGACTAGCGGCCCCCGGCTACAATGAGCAGTTCTTC. It specifies CASTTGLAAPGYNEQFF.

The V and J genes are TRBV10-3 and TRBJ1-4; 9 bases agree with TRBD1. There are 15 residues in the CDR3. Germline-derived CDR1 and CDR2 are ENHRY and SYGVKD. V was clipped by 6 bases and J by 7 bases; unmatched bases: 9. The CDR3 spells CAIRTSGQGSEKLFF. The CDR3 nucleotides read TGTGCCATCAGGACCTCGGGACAGGGATCTGAAAAACTGTTTTTT.

This clonotype was counted at least ten times. J is TRBJ1-2 and V is TRBV3-1; D possibly corresponds to TRBD1 (6 bases). Looked up from germline, CDR1 is LGHDT and CDR2 is YNNKEL (reference sequence). The CDR3 runs 14 residues. The V end was cut by 1 base, the J end by 3 bases, with 9 bases between. In nucleotides, the CDR3 is TGTGCCAGCAGCCAAGGTCAGGGGTACTATGGCTACACCTTC. It encodes CASSQGQGYYGYTF.

This clonotype occurred a few times. This CDR3 is CATSTQGAPSYNEQFF. In nucleotides, the CDR3 is TGTGCCACCAGTACCCAGGGGGCCCCATCATACAATGAGCAGTTCTTC. The chain has TRBV24-1 and TRBJ2-1; 8 bases align to TRBD1. Trimming took 6 bases from V and 4 from J; bases not matched to a gene: 10. This CDR3 is 16 amino acids long. Germline-derived CDR1 and CDR2 are KGHDR and SFDVKD.

The gene calls are TRBV20-1 and TRBJ2-1; 8 bases fit TRBD2. This CDR3 region has 18 residues. CDR1 is DFQATT, CDR2 SNEGSKA, per germline (reference sequence). After removal of 0 bases from V and 5 bases from J, the junction contained 15 bases not matched to a gene. DNA of the CDR3: TGCAGTGCTAGAGATCCCTGGGGGGTGGCGGGAGGAAACAATGAGCAGTTCTTC. Encoded protein: CSARDPWGVAGGNNEQFF.

This clonotype was seen many times. The V and J genes are TRBV5-5 and TRBJ2-7; possibly TRBD2 for D (8 bases). The CDR3 runs 17 residues. The V end lost 4 bases, the J end lost 7 bases, and 27 bases lay between the germline ends. CDR1 SGHKS and CDR2 YYEKEE come from the germline V gene (reference sequence). Written as DNA, the CDR3 is TGTGCCAGCAGCGCCGACAGGGTAGAAGCGGGAGATGGTGAGCAGTACTTC. Translated: CASSADRVEAGDGEQYF.

This clonotype was detected many times. The CDR3 protein is CASSLAYQGGGSPLHF. DNA of the CDR3: TGTGCCAGCAGCTTAGCGTACCAGGGGGGGGGTTCACCCCTCCACTTT. The genes are TRBV7-8 and TRBJ1-6; 7 bases agree with TRBD1. The CDR3 consists of 16 residues. V lost 0 bases to trimming and J lost 9 bases; unmatched junction nucleotides: 8. Germline-derived CDR1 and CDR2 are SGHVS and FQNEAQ.

As regards this clonotype: A read error is possible here, since a much larger clone lies one base away. J is TRBJ2-3 and V is TRBV6-1; no clear D gene. The germline gives CDR1 MNHNS, CDR2 SASEGT. V shed 1 base and J shed 2 bases, with 10 bases lying between them. The CDR3 has 15 amino acids. The DNA of the CDR3 is TGTGCCAGCAGTGAAGTGGGTCTCGCCACAGATACGCAGTATTTT. Protein product: CASSEVGLATDTQYF.

The sample holds many counts of this clonotype. The CDR3 bases are TGTGCCAGCAGTGCTTGGGGAGATACGCAGTATTTT. Amino acid sequence: CASSAWGDTQYF. This sequence joins TRBV12-3 or TRBV12-4 and TRBJ2-3; no clear D gene. V lost 5 bases and J 5 bases, leaving 8 bases between the germline ends. CDR3 length: 12 amino acids.

This clonotype occurred a few times. V usage is TRBV10-2 and J usage is TRBJ2-5, with D tentatively TRBD2 (6 bases). The CDR3 spans 13 residues. In germline, CDR1 is WSHSY, CDR2 SAAADI. The V and J ends lost 8 bases and 9 bases respectively, with 19 bases between them. The CDR3 loop is CASREQLREAQYF. CDR3 in DNA: TGCGCCAGCCGGGAACAGCTTAGGGAGGCCCAGTACTTC.

This clonotype was detected a few times. Being one base from a much bigger clone, this may be a read error. This likely comes from a read error, as the CDR3 has no conserved phenylalanine or tryptophan at its end. The J gene is TRBJ2-3, the V gene TRBV12-3 or TRBV12-4; tentatively, D is TRBD1 (6 bases). The ends were cut back, 8 bases at V and 2 bases at J, with 17 bases in the middle. This CDR3 comprises 15 residues. CDR3 protein: CASGGRSSLTDTQYL. CDR3 DNA sequence: TGTGCCAGCGGGGGCCGATCCTCTCTCACAGATACGCAGTATCTT.

The chain recombines TRBV15 with TRBJ2-3; 15 bases agree with TRBD2. The CDR3 extends over 17 amino acids. Trimming cost V 2 bases and J 5 bases; bases outside gene matches: 5. Per the germline V gene, CDR1 is LNHNV and CDR2 is YYDKDF (reference sequence). Here the CDR3 DNA reads TGTGCCACCAGCAGAACCCCGGGACTAGCGGGAGGAGATACGCAGTATTTT. Protein product: CATSRTPGLAGGDTQYF. The whole variable domain, filled in from reference TRBV15 and TRBJ2-3, reads DAMVIQNPRYQVTQFGKPVTLSCSQTLNHNVMYWYQQKSSQAPKLLFHYYDKDFNNEADTPDNFQSRRPNTSFCFLDIRSPGLGDTAMYLCATSRTPGLAGGDTQYFGPGTRLTVL.